Below are 4 T cell receptor beta chains sequenced from a single sample in a study of blood T cell repertoires in COVID-19. Here immunoSEQ multiplex PCR was the method, and the copy in TCRdb shows in-frame clones only, minus some. Of about 170,000 clones listed, about 80% are singletons. The sequencing input was peripheral blood. The receptors shown here come from a man between 65 and 85 years old with active or convalescent COVID-19.

The chain recombines TRBV6-2 or TRBV6-3 with TRBJ1-1, with a weak D call TRBD1 (5 bases). CDR1 MNHEY and CDR2 SVGEGT come from the germline V gene. This CDR3 region has 16 residues. V was cut by 2 bases and J by 5 bases, with 18 bases left in between. The CDR3 nucleotides are TGTGCCAGCAGTTACCCGAAGAAAGTACCAGGGACTGAAGCTTTCTTT. It yields the protein CASSYPKKVPGTEAFF.

The V and J genes are TRBV2 and TRBJ2-2; D is unclear. The CDR3 has 10 residues. Germline values: CDR1 SNHLY, CDR2 FYNNEI. V was clipped by 7 bases and J by 11 bases, with 8 bases between them. The CDR3 sequence: CASKTRELFF. In DNA form, the CDR3 reads TGTGCCAGCAAGACACGAGAGCTGTTTTTT.

This rearrangement joins TRBV28 to TRBJ2-7, with a possible D match to TRBD1 (5 bases). V lost 8 bases to trimming and J lost 4 bases, with 9 bases between them. CDR3 length: 11 amino acids. The germline V gene has CDR1 MDHEN and CDR2 SYDVKM. CDR3 protein: CASSTVYEQYF. The CDR3 coding sequence is TGTGCCAGCTCGACAGTTTACGAGCAGTACTTC.

The V call is TRBV25-1, the J call TRBJ1-1, with D possibly matching TRBD1 (5 bases). Trimming shortened V by 6 bases and J by 1 base, and 9 bases separated the two germline ends. Germline CDR1 is MGHDK and CDR2 is SYGVNS. This CDR3 is 13 amino acids long. CDR3 nucleotides: TGTGCCAGCAGCCGCGGGGGGAACACTGAAGCTTTCTTT. The encoded protein is CASSRGGNTEAFF.